The clone carrying this TCR beta chain was counted only a few times. Its cognate antigen is unknown. Donors each provided roughly 9.6 milliliters of peripheral blood. Extraction yielded at least 5.5 micrograms of total RNA per sample. This sample is part of a study of blood T cells in healthy people across ages. Study-wide findings and caveats: A roughly linear fall in TCR beta diversity per million T cells was seen with increasing age.

Primed by a sample-barcoded 5' primer and a J-beta primer mix, a second PCR proceeded for roughly 7 to 11 cycles. Researchers report that a template-switch adaptor with 12 random nucleotides tagged each cDNA molecule. TCRdb recomputed calls from the 5' RACE reads with MiXCR, one row per CDR3 protein. The sample comprises some 700,000 distinct CDR3 sequences, 22% of which are singletons, and less than 25% rests with the top ten. V was clipped by 3 bases and J by 4 bases; unmatched bases: 8. The CDR3 has 16 amino acids. Germline assignment: CDR1 KGHDR and CDR2 SFDVKD. Sequencing used blood. The V gene is TRBV24-1, the J gene TRBJ2-1; 7 positions match TRBD2. This TCR derives from a man aged 70-80 years in good health. For the CDR3, the DNA is TGTGCCACCAGTGATCCCGAGACTAGCAGTTACAATGAGCAGTTCTTC. Translating gives CATSDPETSSYNEQFF.